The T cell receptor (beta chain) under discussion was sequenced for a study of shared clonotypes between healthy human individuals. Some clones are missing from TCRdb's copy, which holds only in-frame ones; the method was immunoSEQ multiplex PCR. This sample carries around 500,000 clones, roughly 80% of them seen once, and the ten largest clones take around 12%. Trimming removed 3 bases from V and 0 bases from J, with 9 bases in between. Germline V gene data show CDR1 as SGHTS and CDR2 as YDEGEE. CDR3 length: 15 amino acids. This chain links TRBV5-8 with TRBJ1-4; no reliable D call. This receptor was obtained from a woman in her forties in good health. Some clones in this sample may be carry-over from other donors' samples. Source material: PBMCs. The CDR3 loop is CASSWGGTTNEKLFF. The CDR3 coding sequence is TGTGCCAGCAGCTGGGGTGGAACAACTAATGAAAAACTGTTTTTT.